This TCR beta chain appears in the sequencing data of a study of blood T cell repertoires in COVID-19. Participants had their cohort set by participant-reported clinical history. In the source study's methods: Reference gene primers were amplified, and this amplification served to estimate nucleated cell counts. Assay used: immunoSEQ multiplex PCR; TCRdb lists only in-frame clones, some missing. Clone size and V and J calls were adopted from that table, with D and trimming inferred from the DNA. Of some 180,000 clones detected, around 80% appear once; the ten largest clones hold around 20%. The trim removed 1 base at V and 4 bases at J, leaving 12 bases unmatched. Germline-derived CDR1 and CDR2 are MGHRA and YSYEKL. The CDR3 consists of 17 residues.

The sequence came from a woman in her 70s in a cohort exposed to, infected with or recovered from COVID-19 (not recorded which). The sequencing sample was made of PBMCs or T cells enriched from blood (not recorded which). The chain links TRBV4-1 to TRBJ1-2; 7 nucleotides agree with TRBD1. The CDR3 protein is CASSQAPPDRFFYGYTF. The CDR3 bases are TGCGCCAGCAGCCAAGCCCCACCGGACAGGTTCTTCTATGGCTACACCTTC.